One sample yielded the 30 T cell receptor beta chains listed below, sequenced in a study of Ad26.COV2.S vaccination and SARS-CoV-2 variants (dated by TCRdb to the early 2020s). The label giving this sample's time point can be read as: individuals recovered from natural SARS-CoV-2 infection. The library was produced with the immunoSEQ multiplex PCR assay. In TCRdb, the immuneACCESS table is reduced to in-frame sequences with V and J assigned. These tables do not hold every clone; where another copy was compared, an unresolved V gene accounts for under half, and the others remain unexplained. Within this sample are more than 150,000 clones, with around 88% of them counted one time only. Under 7.5% of the sample goes to the ten largest clones. This sample comprised peripheral blood, obtained after recovery from COVID-19. The origin of the receptors is a human donor who had recovered from COVID-19.

The rearrangement links TRBV19 to TRBJ1-6; D gene unclear. Germline V gene lookup returns CDR1 LNHDA and CDR2 SQIVND (reference sequence). The CDR3 loop spans 16 amino acids. V was shortened by 6 bases and J by 0 bases, with 12 bases between the two germline ends. The CDR3 nucleotides are TGTGCCAGTAGGTCTGCATTCAGCTCCTATAATTCACCCCTCCACTTT. Translating gives CASRSAFSSYNSPLHF.

This chain joins TRBV28 and TRBJ1-1; D is unresolved. The CDR3 extends over 13 amino acids. V was clipped by 5 bases and J by 4 bases, with 11 bases between them. Per the germline V gene, CDR1 is MDHEN and CDR2 is SYDVKM. Here the CDR3 DNA reads TGTGCCAGCAGTAATGCTCGGGGCACTGAAGCTTTCTTT. It encodes CASSNARGTEAFF.

The V gene is TRBV7-8, the J gene TRBJ2-3, with 7 bases identical to TRBD2. Germline CDR1 SGHVS, CDR2 FQNEAQ. V trimming: 2 bases; J trimming: 2 bases; junction bases outside the gene matches: 4. The CDR3 loop spans 15 amino acids. The CDR3 loop is CASSLPRGSTDTQYF. CDR3 DNA: TGTGCCAGCAGCTTACCGCGGGGGTCCACAGATACGCAGTATTTT.

The chain links TRBV5-6 to TRBJ2-7; D is ambiguous. V was clipped by 0 bases and J by 2 bases, with 12 bases between them. Germline loops: CDR1 SGHDT, CDR2 YYEEEE. The CDR3 has 15 residues. The CDR3 sequence: CASSLEPDNTYEQYF. The CDR3 nucleotides read TGTGCCAGCAGCTTGGAACCCGACAACACCTACGAGCAGTACTTC.

The V and J genes are TRBV4-1 and TRBJ1-6, with 9 bases lining up with TRBD1. The CDR3 runs 15 residues. The V and J ends lost 4 bases and 8 bases, in that order; junction bases with no gene match: 6. The germline gives CDR1 MGHRA, CDR2 YSYEKL. The chain's CDR3 is CASSLRDRVDSPLHF. DNA for the CDR3: TGCGCCAGCAGCCTTCGGGACAGGGTTGATTCACCCCTCCACTTT.

This clone turned up a few times. The chain couples TRBV6-6 to TRBJ2-7; a possible D gene is TRBD1 (6 bases). This CDR3 is built from 16 residues. Germline loops: CDR1 MNHNY, CDR2 SVGAGI (reference sequence). V was shortened by 7 bases and J by 0 bases, with 19 bases between the two germline ends. As DNA, the CDR3 is TGTGCCAGCACCACCCAGGGGCCAGGCAGCTCCTACGAGCAGTACTTC. Its protein product is CASTTQGPGSSYEQYF.

The chain carries TRBV13 and TRBJ1-2; D unresolved. Germline CDR1 and CDR2: PRHDT and FYEKMQ (reference sequence). This CDR3 is built from 15 residues. Trimming cost V 5 bases and J 6 bases, with 19 bases left between them. CDR3 DNA sequence: TGTGCCAGCAGCCCAAGTGGGGATCCGTCCAATGGCTACACCTTC. Translated: CASSPSGDPSNGYTF.

This clone was found a few times. The chain carries TRBV4-2 and TRBJ2-2; 10 bases agree with TRBD2. The CDR3 spans 16 residues. After removal of 2 bases from V and 4 bases from J, the junction contained 4 bases not matched to a gene. Germline V gives CDR1 LGHNA, CDR2 YNFKEQ. In DNA, the CDR3 is TGTGCCAGCAGCCAAATTGTAGCGGGGGGCACCGGGGAGCTGTTTTTT. It translates to CASSQIVAGGTGELFF.

This clone has only one observation. V and J are TRBV5-1 and TRBJ2-7; D assignment may be TRBD1 or TRBD2 (6 bases each). V was cut by 0 bases and J by 0 bases, with 10 bases left in between. Germline values: CDR1 SGHRS, CDR2 YFSETQ. The CDR3 totals 15 residues. CDR3 region: CASSLAGGHSYEQYF. The CDR3 nucleotides read TGCGCCAGCAGCTTGGCCGGGGGCCACTCCTACGAGCAGTACTTC.

This chain uses TRBV9 with TRBJ2-1, with 8 nucleotides matching TRBD2. Germline CDR1 reads SGDLS; CDR2 reads YYNGEE. V lost 3 bases and J lost 2; bases outside the gene matches: 7. The CDR3 totals 16 residues. The chain's CDR3 is CASSALTSGPYNEQFF. The CDR3 DNA reads as TGTGCCAGCAGCGCTCTAACTAGCGGCCCCTACAATGAGCAGTTCTTC.

The V and J genes are TRBV6-5 and TRBJ1-2; TRBD1 agrees at 8 bases. CDR3 length: 15 amino acids. V shed 7 bases, J shed 2 bases, and the junction held 9 bases outside the gene matches. The germline V gene encodes CDR1 MNHEY and CDR2 SVGAGI. The CDR3 sequence is CASTPTRGRNYGYTF. CDR3 DNA sequence: TGTGCCAGCACCCCCACCAGGGGGCGAAACTATGGCTACACCTTC.

The CDR3 DNA follows: TGTGCCAGCAGTGCGCAGGTCCTGTCCTACGAGCAGTACTTC. Its translation is CASSAQVLSYEQYF. This chain connects TRBV2 to TRBJ2-7; no definite D call. Germline V lookup: CDR1 SNHLY, CDR2 FYNNEI. This CDR3 comprises 14 residues. Between the trimmed V and J ends, which lost 4 bases and 1 base, there was a span of 11 bases.

The chain has TRBV2 and TRBJ1-4, with 7 bases fitting TRBD1. This CDR3 contains 16 residues. V trimming: 1 base; J trimming: 3 bases; junction bases outside the gene matches: 5. CDR1 and CDR2 from the germline V gene are SNHLY and FYNNEI. CDR3 DNA: TGTGCCAGCAGTGAAGTCGCGACAGGGCCTAATGAAAAACTGTTTTTT. The encoded protein is CASSEVATGPNEKLFF.

The chain joins TRBV28 to TRBJ1-5; weak D call: TRBD1 (5 bases). Trimming stripped 11 bases from V and 0 bases from J, with 17 bases between. The length of the CDR3 is 15 residues. In germline, CDR1 is MDHEN, CDR2 SYDVKM. CDR3 protein: CAGAAATYSNQPQHF. CDR3 nucleotides: TGTGCCGGGGCGGCCGCCACTTATAGCAATCAGCCCCAGCATTTT.

The chain is built from TRBV7-2 and TRBJ2-1, with 14 nucleotides matching TRBD2. The CDR3 has 17 amino acids. V trimming: 4 bases; J trimming: 6 bases; junction bases outside the gene matches: 8. Germline V gives CDR1 SGHTA, CDR2 FQGNSA. The DNA of the CDR3 is TGTGCCAGCAGCTCCCCCCGGACTAGCGGGGGGTCCAATGAGCAGTTCTTC. This codes for CASSSPRTSGGSNEQFF.

V usage is TRBV19 and J usage is TRBJ2-3, with D uncertain. CDR3 size: 13 residues. Germline lookup yields CDR1 LNHDA and CDR2 SQIVND (reference sequence). V was clipped by 8 bases and J by 6 bases, with 15 bases between them. The CDR3, as DNA: TGTGCCAGTGCCCCCACACATCTGGATACGCAGTATTTT. Translating it yields CASAPTHLDTQYF.

This clone was recorded once. The rearrangement uses TRBV3-1 (or the pseudogene TRBV3-2) and TRBJ2-1; 12 bases agree with TRBD2. V was clipped by 5 bases and J by 8 bases; unmatched bases: 7. The CDR3 sequence is 15 residues long. Germline assignment: CDR1 LGHDT and CDR2 YNNKEL (reference sequence). The CDR3 DNA reads as TGTGCCAGCAGCTACGGGACTAGCGGGTCCGATGAGCAGTTCTTC. This gives the protein CASSYGTSGSDEQFF.

This chain connects TRBV11-3 to TRBJ1-5; perhaps TRBD1 as D (5 bases). V shed 8 bases and J shed 4 bases, with 24 bases lying between them. The CDR3 sequence is 17 residues long. Per germline, CDR1 SGHNT and CDR2 YENEEA. The CDR3 sequence is CASSKMGRRGLNQPQHF. In DNA form, the CDR3 reads TGTGCCAGCTCTAAAATGGGGCGGAGGGGTCTTAATCAGCCCCAGCATTTT.

The chain has TRBV19 and TRBJ1-5; a possible D gene is TRBD1 (6 bases). The CDR3 length is 17 residues. Trimming left V 7 bases short and J 4 bases short, with 23 bases between. Germline CDR1 reads LNHDA; CDR2 reads SQIVND (reference sequence). The chain's CDR3 is CASMDRIGGRKNQPQHF. CDR3 DNA: TGTGCCAGTATGGATCGAATTGGGGGGCGCAAGAATCAGCCCCAGCATTTT.

The V and J genes are TRBV2 and TRBJ2-7; D remains unclear. Germline V CDR1 and CDR2: SNHLY, FYNNEI. This CDR3 contains 13 residues. V shed 8 bases and J shed 3 bases, with 14 bases lying between them. The CDR3 nucleotides are TGTGCCAGCCAAAACGACAATTTCTACGAGCAGTACTTC. Protein product: CASQNDNFYEQYF. Full variable domain (rest looked up from reference TRBV2 and TRBJ2-7): EPEVTQTPSHQVTQMGQEVILRCVPISNHLYFYWYRQILGQKVEFLVSFYNNEISEKSEIFDDQFSVERPDGSNFTLKIRSTKLEDSAMYFCASQNDNFYEQYFGPGTRLTVT.

The chain is built from TRBV7-9 and TRBJ2-7; unclear D gene. Germline assignment: CDR1 SEHNR and CDR2 FQNEAQ (reference sequence). The CDR3 is made up of 16 amino acids. V lost 1 base and J 5 bases, leaving 18 bases between the germline ends. The CDR3 spells CASSLEVGPRSHEQYF. CDR3 nucleotides: TGTGCCAGCAGCTTAGAAGTGGGCCCTAGGTCCCACGAGCAGTACTTC.

This chain uses TRBV19 with TRBJ1-1; 7 nucleotides line up with TRBD1. Germline CDR1 LNHDA, CDR2 SQIVND (reference sequence). The CDR3 is 13 residues long. DNA of the CDR3: TGTGCAACGACAGGGTGGGTGAACACTGAAGCTTTCTTT. Protein sequence: CATTGWVNTEAFF.

V and J are TRBV13 and TRBJ2-3; weak D call: TRBD2 (5 bases). In germline, CDR1 is PRHDT, CDR2 FYEKMQ (reference sequence). This CDR3 has 15 amino acids. Trimming took off 5 bases at V and 6 bases at J, with 18 bases between the two ends. The CDR3 DNA reads TGTGCCAGCAGCCACCTCCTAGCAGTTGGGGATACGCAGTATTTT. The encoded protein is CASSHLLAVGDTQYF.

The chain employs TRBV27 and TRBJ2-7; 11 bases match TRBD1. Per the germline V gene, CDR1 is MNHEY and CDR2 is SMNVEV (reference sequence). This CDR3 comprises 16 residues. The trim removed 0 bases at V and 1 base at J, leaving 2 bases unmatched. CDR3 coding DNA: TGTGCCAGCAGTTTATCGGGGACAGGGGGATCCTACGAGCAGTACTTC. Amino acid sequence: CASSLSGTGGSYEQYF.

V is TRBV19 and J is TRBJ1-1; D unclear. This CDR3 comprises 13 residues. Germline-derived CDR1 and CDR2 are LNHDA and SQIVND (reference sequence). V was clipped by 4 bases and J by 4 bases, with 10 bases between them. CDR3 coding DNA: TGTGCCAGTAGTACTAACGGAGCCACTGAAGCTTTCTTT. Translated, it gives CASSTNGATEAFF.

This clone was seen a single time. The chain uses TRBV30 and TRBJ1-3; maybe TRBD1 (6 bases). Trimming left V 1 base short and J 2 bases short, with 6 bases between. Germline assignment: CDR1 GTSNPN and CDR2 SVGIG (reference sequence). The CDR3 is made up of 13 amino acids. CDR3: CAWSAGAGNTIYF. The CDR3, as DNA: TGTGCCTGGAGTGCAGGGGCTGGAAACACCATATATTTT.

This chain links TRBV6-6 with TRBJ2-7; 12 nucleotides agree with TRBD1. From germline, CDR1 is MNHNY and CDR2 SVGAGI (reference sequence). This CDR3 region has 15 residues. After removal of 6 bases from V and 3 bases from J, the junction contained 6 bases not matched to a gene. DNA of the CDR3: TGTGCCAGCAGGACCGGGACAGGGGGCCTCTACGAGCAGTACTTC. Amino acid sequence: CASRTGTGGLYEQYF.

This clone was seen just once. V usage is TRBV6-1 and J usage is TRBJ2-5, with D possibly being TRBD1 or TRBD2 (5 bases each). Per germline, CDR1 MNHNS and CDR2 SASEGT. V lost 2 bases to trimming and J lost 5 bases, with 15 bases between them. CDR3 size: 15 residues. CDR3 DNA sequence: TGTGCCAGCAGTGAAAGGGGACGTCCCAGGGAGACCCAGTACTTC. Translation gives CASSERGRPRETQYF.

This chain joins TRBV4-1 and TRBJ2-7; maybe TRBD2 (6 bases). The V end was cut by 0 bases, the J end by 2 bases, with 17 bases between. This CDR3 has 17 residues. The germline V gene has CDR1 MGHRA and CDR2 YSYEKL. CDR3: CASSQDRRLVWAYEQYF. DNA for the CDR3: TGCGCCAGCAGCCAAGATCGGAGACTAGTATGGGCCTACGAGCAGTACTTC.

The chain employs TRBV6-5 and TRBJ1-2; D is possibly TRBD1 (5 bases). The V gene lost 2 bases and the J gene lost 6 bases, with 10 bases spanning the gap. Looked up from germline, CDR1 is MNHEY and CDR2 is SVGAGI. The CDR3 loop spans 13 amino acids. CDR3 region: CASSYGAEDGYTF. The CDR3 nucleotides are TGTGCCAGCAGTTACGGGGCAGAAGATGGCTACACCTTC.